This TCR beta chain derives from a study of OX40 agonist ivuxolimab in advanced cancers. Study-level background: The dose-escalation group included hepatocellular carcinoma, melanoma, renal cell carcinoma and head and neck cancer.

Trimming at V came to 4 bases and at J to 4 bases, leaving 9 bases not matched to a gene. CDR3 size: 15 residues. Germline V gene lookup returns CDR1 PRHDT and CDR2 FYEKMQ (reference sequence). The table came from immunoSEQ multiplex PCR; TCRdb's copy has only in-frame clones and leaves some out. The sample shows around 66,000 clones, 85% to 90% of them seen only once. The clonotype originates from an adult with an advanced solid tumor such as melanoma, head and neck, liver or kidney cancer. The specimen comprised CD4+ or CD8+ T cells sorted from blood, sampled in a trial of the OX40 agonist ivuxolimab. The chain uses TRBV13 and TRBJ2-7; TRBD2 matches 8 bases. CDR3 residues: CASSYSGKSGYEQYF. The CDR3 bases are TGTGCCAGCAGCTATAGCGGGAAAAGTGGATACGAGCAGTACTTC.